This TCR beta chain was sequenced for a study of CD8 T cells in ankylosing spondylitis (dated by TCRdb to 2016 to 2017). For context, the study as a whole: The study set out to find disease-linked TCR variants by profiling T cell receptor beta repertoires in ankylosing spondylitis patients and healthy donors. The whole study cohort included over a hundred healthy donors and 20 to 30 ankylosing spondylitis patients. Samples of peripheral blood were taken, and for ankylosing spondylitis patients, synovial fluid was collected as well. The study at large found these results: Blood from ankylosing spondylitis patients appeared to be characterized by a TCR beta motif composed of under ten highly homologous amino acid variants. Some TCR beta motif variants had previously been reported in synovial fluid and blood of reactive arthritis patients, which suggested common disease-initiation mechanisms. The disease-linked clones were reported as significantly enriched in matched synovial fluid samples from ankylosing spondylitis patients. The disease-linked clones had a CD8+ phenotype and were found at relatively low frequencies in peripheral blood.

Reads for this sample came from an Illumina HiSeq 2500. Quantitative 5'-RACE with molecular barcodes was used to prepare TCR beta libraries. The authors processed their data as follows. Disease-linked TCR variants were identified with a new computational method built on a probabilistic model of VDJ rearrangement. The raw public data were reprocessed by TCRdb itself: fastp quality trimming at Q25, MiXCR clonotype calling, in-frame beta chains only. Identical CDR3 proteins give one entry, which carries the most common genes and DNA. None of the V and J calls come from the authors' own analysis; TCRdb made them. In all, the sample holds about 300,000 distinct CDR3 sequences, and around 21% of those were seen once. 3% to 4% of the sample is in the top ten clones. The germline V end is reduced by 5 bases and the J end by 0 bases; junction bases left unmatched: 5. CDR1 and CDR2 were assigned from the germline V gene as SGHTA and FQGNSA. Counted from cysteine to phenylalanine, this CDR3 has 16 amino acids. Only CDR3 DNA is held: 48 bases, read in frame from base 1.

About this clonotype: Its antigen specificity is not known. No much larger clone is present one base from it, and per-base qualities are unavailable.

The sample comprised blood, either unsorted or a sorted T cell fraction (not recorded which). The sequence came from a female donor with ankylosing spondylitis or in good health (not recorded which). The sequence links TRBV7-2 to TRBJ2-7; 12 junctional bases match TRBD1. In nucleotide form, the sequence is TGTGCCAGCAGCGTGCAGGGACAGGGGGCCTCCTACGAGCAGTACTTC. Translation gives CASSVQGQGASYEQYF.